The entry below gives a single T cell receptor beta chain sequence along with its context. Its recognized antigen is unknown. Base qualities are not provided; no much larger clone lies one nucleotide away. CDR3 length: 13 amino acids, cysteine to phenylalanine. This entry keeps only the CDR3 DNA: 39 bases, framed from base 1. The CDR1 and CDR2 encoded by the germline V gene are SGHVS and FQNEAQ. V and J are truncated by 5 bases and 3 bases respectively, leaving an intervening sequence of 11 bases. The data originate from a study of T-cell memory formation after mild COVID-19 (dated by TCRdb to about 2021). The study in broad terms: TCR sequence clusters from the two donors were found to be largely donor specific. In a couple of donors, T-cell clones that expanded and contracted after mild COVID-19 were followed by sequencing TCRalpha and TCRbeta repertoires longitudinally. The cohort was made up of two young adult volunteers, one female and one male, who were previously healthy.

The sequencer was an Illumina NovaSeq 6000. TCRalpha and TCRbeta cDNA libraries were built by 5'RACE with constant-segment primers, adding sample barcodes and unique molecular identifiers. RNA was extracted from every sample with Trizol reagent. Libraries were amplified in two PCR steps, with a second sample barcode and Illumina TruSeq adapters added in the second step. Libraries were sequenced on an Illumina NovaSeq with 2 x 150 bp paired-end reads. Per the original workflow: With migec v1.2.7, reads were demultiplexed and then collapsed into UMI-guided consensus sequences. Using mixcr v2.1.11, the UMI consensuses were aligned to TRA and TRB V and J templates and assembled into clonotypes. Expanded or contracted clonotypes were those called significant by both edgeR and NoisET, with noise models trained on biological replicates. For edgeR calls, the thresholds were a false discovery rate-adjusted p below 0.01 and a log2 fold-change of 1. As an exploratory analysis of dynamics, PCA with hierarchical clustering was applied to max-normalized trajectories of the 1000 most abundant clonotypes. The CD4 or CD8 phenotype of responding clones was assigned using the separately sequenced CD4+ and CD8+ repertoires. The public sequencing data were trimmed at Q25 with fastp and processed into clonotypes with MiXCR by TCRdb, which kept only in-frame beta chains. Every entry covers one CDR3 protein and lists the most common genes and DNA from its rows. In this record, the V and J calls reflect TCRdb's handling and not the investigators' own analysis. This sample holds more than 350,000 distinct CDR3 sequences; under 25% were observed only once. Together, the top ten hold around an eighth of the sample.

General findings and caveats noted by the study authors: The second-wave clones that peaked on day 37 were not confirmed to be SARS-CoV-2 specific. Contracting CD4+ clones appeared mostly in the CM and EM memory subsets, whereas CD8+ clones were enriched in EMRA. Balanced CD4/CD8 phenotypes were observed for clones contracting from day 15 to 85, whereas a bias towards CD4+ was observed for a second wave of clones expanding from day 15 to 37. Some responding clones were found in pre-infection memory, which suggests that pre-existing cross-reactive memory T cells took part in the SARS-CoV-2 response. Only two mild cases were covered in the study, and larger cohorts including severe cases with pre-infection samples were considered necessary.

Ficoll-Paque density gradient centrifugation was used to isolate PBMCs. Sequenced: PBMCs or a T cell subset sorted from them (not recorded which). Recombination linked TRBV7-8 to TRBJ2-7; TRBD2 might be the D gene, on 5 matching bases. The sequence was collected from an adult woman who had mild COVID-19 (a few samples of this study predate the infection). The sample titles of this study are shuffled in the database, so cell type and time point are left out; the donor was told from shared clones. The CDR3 reads CASSTQSGYEQYF. The nucleotide sequence reads as follows: TGTGCCAGCAGCACCCAGAGCGGCTACGAGCAGTACTTC.